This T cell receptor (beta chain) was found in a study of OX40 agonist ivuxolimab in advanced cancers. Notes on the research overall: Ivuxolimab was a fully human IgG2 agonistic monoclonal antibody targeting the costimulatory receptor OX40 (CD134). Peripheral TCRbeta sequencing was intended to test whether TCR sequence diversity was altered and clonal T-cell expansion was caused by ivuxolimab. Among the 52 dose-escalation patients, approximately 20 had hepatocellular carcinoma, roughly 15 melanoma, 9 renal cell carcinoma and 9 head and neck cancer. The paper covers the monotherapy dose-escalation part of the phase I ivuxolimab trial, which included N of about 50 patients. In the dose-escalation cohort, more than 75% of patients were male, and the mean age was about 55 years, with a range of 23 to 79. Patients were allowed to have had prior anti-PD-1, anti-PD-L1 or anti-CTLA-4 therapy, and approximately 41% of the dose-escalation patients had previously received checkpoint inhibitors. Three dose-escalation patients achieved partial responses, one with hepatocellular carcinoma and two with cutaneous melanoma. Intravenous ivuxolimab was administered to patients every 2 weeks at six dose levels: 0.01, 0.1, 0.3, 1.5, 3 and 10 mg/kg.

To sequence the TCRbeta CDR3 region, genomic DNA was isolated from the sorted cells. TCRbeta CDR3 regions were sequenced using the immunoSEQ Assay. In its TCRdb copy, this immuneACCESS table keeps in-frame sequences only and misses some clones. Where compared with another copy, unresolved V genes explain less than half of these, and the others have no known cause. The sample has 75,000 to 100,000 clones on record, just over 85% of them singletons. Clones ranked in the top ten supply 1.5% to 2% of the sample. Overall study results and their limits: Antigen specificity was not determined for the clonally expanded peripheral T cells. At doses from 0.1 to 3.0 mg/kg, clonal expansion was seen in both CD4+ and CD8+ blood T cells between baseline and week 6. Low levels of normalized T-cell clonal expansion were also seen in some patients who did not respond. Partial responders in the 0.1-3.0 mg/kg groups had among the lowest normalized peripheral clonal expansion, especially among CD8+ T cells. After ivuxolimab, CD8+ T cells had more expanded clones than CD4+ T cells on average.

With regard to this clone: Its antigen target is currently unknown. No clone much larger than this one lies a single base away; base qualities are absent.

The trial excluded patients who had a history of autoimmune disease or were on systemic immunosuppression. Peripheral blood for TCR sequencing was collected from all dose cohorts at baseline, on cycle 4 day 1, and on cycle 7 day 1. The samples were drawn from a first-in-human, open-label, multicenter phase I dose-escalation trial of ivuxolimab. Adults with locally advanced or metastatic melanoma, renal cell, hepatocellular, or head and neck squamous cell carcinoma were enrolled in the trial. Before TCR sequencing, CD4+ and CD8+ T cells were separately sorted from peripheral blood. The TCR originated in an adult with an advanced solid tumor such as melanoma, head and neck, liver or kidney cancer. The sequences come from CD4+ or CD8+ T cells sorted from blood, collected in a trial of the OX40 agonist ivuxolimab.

The CDR3 loop reads CASSLADLRAQYF. The base sequence is TGTGCCAGCAGCTTAGCAGACCTTCGGGCACAGTACTTC. The chain is encoded by TRBV7-6 joined to TRBJ2-7, with the D gene not confidently named. Reading the germline V gene gives CDR1 SGHVS and CDR2 FNYEAQ. The CDR3 starts with the cysteine, ends with the phenylalanine, and has 13 residues. Of all the DNA, just the CDR3 is kept, 39 bases in frame from base 1. V is reduced by 0 bases and J by 10 bases, leaving a spacing of 13 bases between them.